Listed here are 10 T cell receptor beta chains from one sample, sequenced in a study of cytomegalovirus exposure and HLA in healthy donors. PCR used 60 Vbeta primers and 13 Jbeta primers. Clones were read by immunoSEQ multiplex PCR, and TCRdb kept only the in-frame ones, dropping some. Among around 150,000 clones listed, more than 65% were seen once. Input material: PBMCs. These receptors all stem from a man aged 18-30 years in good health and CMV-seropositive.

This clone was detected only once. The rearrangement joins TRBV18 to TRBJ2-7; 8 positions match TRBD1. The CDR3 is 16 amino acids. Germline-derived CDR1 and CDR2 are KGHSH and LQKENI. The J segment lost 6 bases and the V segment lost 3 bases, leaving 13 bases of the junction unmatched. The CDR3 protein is CASSPQQGAQGSEQYF. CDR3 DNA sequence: TGTGCCAGCTCACCCCAGCAGGGGGCGCAGGGGTCCGAGCAGTACTTC. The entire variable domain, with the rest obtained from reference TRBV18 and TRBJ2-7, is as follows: NAGVMQNPRHLVRRRGQEARLRCSPMKGHSHVYWYRQLPEEGLKFMVYLQKENIIDESGMPKERFSAEFPKEGPSILRIQQVVRGDSAAYFCASSPQQGAQGSEQYFGPGTRLTVT.

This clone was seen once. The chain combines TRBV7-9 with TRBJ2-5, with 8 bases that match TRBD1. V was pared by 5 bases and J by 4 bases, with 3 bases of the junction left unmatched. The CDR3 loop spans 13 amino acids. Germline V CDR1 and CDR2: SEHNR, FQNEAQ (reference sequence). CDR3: CASSPGQGETQYF. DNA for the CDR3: TGTGCCAGCAGCCCTGGACAGGGAGAGACCCAGTACTTC.

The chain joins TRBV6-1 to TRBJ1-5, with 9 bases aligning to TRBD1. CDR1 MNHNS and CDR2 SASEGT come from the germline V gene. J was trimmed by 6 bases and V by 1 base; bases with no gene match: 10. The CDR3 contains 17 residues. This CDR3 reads CASSEVITGGLGQPQHF. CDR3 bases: TGTGCCAGCAGTGAAGTGATAACAGGGGGCCTGGGTCAGCCCCAGCATTTT.

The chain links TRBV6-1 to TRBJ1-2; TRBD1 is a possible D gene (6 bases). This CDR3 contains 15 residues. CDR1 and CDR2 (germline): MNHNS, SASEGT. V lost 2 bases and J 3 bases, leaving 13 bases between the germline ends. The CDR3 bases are TGTGCCAGCAGTGAATCAGGACAGCCAGACTATGGCTACACCTTC. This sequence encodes CASSESGQPDYGYTF.

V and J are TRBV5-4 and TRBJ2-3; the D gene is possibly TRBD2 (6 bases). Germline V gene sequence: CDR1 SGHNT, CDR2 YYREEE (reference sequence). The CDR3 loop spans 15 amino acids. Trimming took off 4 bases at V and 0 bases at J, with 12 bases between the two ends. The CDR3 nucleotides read TGTGCCAGCAGCCGACTAGGGAAGAGCACAGATACGCAGTATTTT. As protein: CASSRLGKSTDTQYF.

CDR3 amino acids: CASGLGDYNEQFF. The CDR3 DNA follows: TGTGCTAGTGGTTTGGGAGACTACAATGAGCAGTTCTTC. The rearrangement joins TRBV12-5 to TRBJ2-1; D is uncertain. Germline values: CDR1 LGHNT, CDR2 FRNRAP. V dropped 1 base and J dropped 3 bases, with 4 bases sitting between them. The length of the CDR3 is 13 residues.

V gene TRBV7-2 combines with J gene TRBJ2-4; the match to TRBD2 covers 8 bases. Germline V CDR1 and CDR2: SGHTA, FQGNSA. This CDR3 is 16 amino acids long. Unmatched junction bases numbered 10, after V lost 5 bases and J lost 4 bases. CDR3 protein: CASSPKAGVGKNIQYF. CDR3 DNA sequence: TGTGCCAGCAGCCCCAAAGCGGGAGTGGGGAAAAACATTCAGTACTTC.

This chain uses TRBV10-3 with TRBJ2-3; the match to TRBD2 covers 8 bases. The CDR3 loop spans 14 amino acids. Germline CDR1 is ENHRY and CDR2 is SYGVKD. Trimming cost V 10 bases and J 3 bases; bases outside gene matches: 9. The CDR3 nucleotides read TGTGCCACGGGGGGGGCTGGTTCGACAGATACGCAGTATTTT. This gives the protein CATGGAGSTDTQYF.

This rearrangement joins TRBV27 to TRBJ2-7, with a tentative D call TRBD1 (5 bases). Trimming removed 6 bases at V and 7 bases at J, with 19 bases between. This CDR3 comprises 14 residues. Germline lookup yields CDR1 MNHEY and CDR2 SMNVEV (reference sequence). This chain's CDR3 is CASRSRDRSKEQYF. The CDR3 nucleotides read TGTGCCAGCAGATCCCGAGACAGATCTAAAGAGCAGTACTTC.

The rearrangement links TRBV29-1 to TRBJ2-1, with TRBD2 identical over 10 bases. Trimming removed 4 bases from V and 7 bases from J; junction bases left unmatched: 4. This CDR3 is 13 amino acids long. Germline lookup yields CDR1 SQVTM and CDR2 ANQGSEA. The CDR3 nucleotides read TGCAGCGTTGGTTTGGGACTAGCGAATGAGCAGTTCTTC. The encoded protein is CSVGLGLANEQFF.